This TCR beta chain was observed in a study of blood T cells in healthy people across ages. Through a sample-barcoded 5' primer and a J-beta primer mix, a second PCR was run for about 6 to 12 cycles. Each of the cDNA molecules was tagged by a template-switch adaptor with 12 random nucleotides. Each of the samples gave a minimum of 3 million paired-end reads that contained CDR3. TCRdb itself ran the 5' RACE reads through MiXCR, one entry per CDR3 protein. The sample consists of about 690,000 distinct CDR3 sequences, approximately 40% of them appearing once. This CDR3 comprises 18 residues. V lost 5 bases and J lost 5; bases outside the gene matches: 16. CDR1 and CDR2 from the germline V gene are SNHLY and FYNNEI.

This TCR came from a man at least 80 years old in good health. This chain joins TRBV2 and TRBJ2-5; 11 nucleotides match TRBD2. Material: blood. The CDR3 loop is CASSIGNVAGGPVETQYF. CDR3 in DNA: TGTGCCAGCAGTATTGGGAATGTAGCGGGGGGGCCTGTGGAGACCCAGTACTTC.